The T cell receptor beta chain under discussion was sequenced for a study of T cell responses to AZD1222 COVID-19 vaccine. Study results and caveats: It was only a handful of AZD1222 recipients who were seropositive at baseline.

A word on this clone: The antigen is unknown.

The assay was immunoSEQ multiplex PCR, and TCRdb's table has in-frame clones only and misses some. The repertoire holds tens of thousands of clones, with 70% to 90% as singletons. The V gene lost 6 bases and the J gene lost 0 bases, with 13 bases spanning the gap. This CDR3 comprises 15 residues. The V gene's germline CDR1 is ENHRY and CDR2 SYGVKD. J is TRBJ2-3 and V is TRBV10-3; no clear D. The receptor's source is an adult in good health. This specimen was peripheral blood, taken on day 0 of AZD1222 vaccination. CDR3 nucleotides: TGTGCCATCAGCGTGCCAGACACTAGCACAGATACGCAGTATTTT. It translates to CAISVPDTSTDTQYF.